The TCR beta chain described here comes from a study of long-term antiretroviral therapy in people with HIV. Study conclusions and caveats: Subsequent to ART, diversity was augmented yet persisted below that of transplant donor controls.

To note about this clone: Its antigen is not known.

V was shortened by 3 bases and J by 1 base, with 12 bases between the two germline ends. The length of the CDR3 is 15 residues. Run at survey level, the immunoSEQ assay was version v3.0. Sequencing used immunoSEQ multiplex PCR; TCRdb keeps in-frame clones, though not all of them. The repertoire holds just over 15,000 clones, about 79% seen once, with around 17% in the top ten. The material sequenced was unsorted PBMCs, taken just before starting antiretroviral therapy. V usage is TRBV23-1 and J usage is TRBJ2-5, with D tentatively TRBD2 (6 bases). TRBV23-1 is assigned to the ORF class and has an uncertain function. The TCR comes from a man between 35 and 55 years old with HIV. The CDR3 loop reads CASSHPERVQETQYF. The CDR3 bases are TGCGCCAGCAGTCATCCCGAGCGGGTCCAAGAGACCCAGTACTTC.